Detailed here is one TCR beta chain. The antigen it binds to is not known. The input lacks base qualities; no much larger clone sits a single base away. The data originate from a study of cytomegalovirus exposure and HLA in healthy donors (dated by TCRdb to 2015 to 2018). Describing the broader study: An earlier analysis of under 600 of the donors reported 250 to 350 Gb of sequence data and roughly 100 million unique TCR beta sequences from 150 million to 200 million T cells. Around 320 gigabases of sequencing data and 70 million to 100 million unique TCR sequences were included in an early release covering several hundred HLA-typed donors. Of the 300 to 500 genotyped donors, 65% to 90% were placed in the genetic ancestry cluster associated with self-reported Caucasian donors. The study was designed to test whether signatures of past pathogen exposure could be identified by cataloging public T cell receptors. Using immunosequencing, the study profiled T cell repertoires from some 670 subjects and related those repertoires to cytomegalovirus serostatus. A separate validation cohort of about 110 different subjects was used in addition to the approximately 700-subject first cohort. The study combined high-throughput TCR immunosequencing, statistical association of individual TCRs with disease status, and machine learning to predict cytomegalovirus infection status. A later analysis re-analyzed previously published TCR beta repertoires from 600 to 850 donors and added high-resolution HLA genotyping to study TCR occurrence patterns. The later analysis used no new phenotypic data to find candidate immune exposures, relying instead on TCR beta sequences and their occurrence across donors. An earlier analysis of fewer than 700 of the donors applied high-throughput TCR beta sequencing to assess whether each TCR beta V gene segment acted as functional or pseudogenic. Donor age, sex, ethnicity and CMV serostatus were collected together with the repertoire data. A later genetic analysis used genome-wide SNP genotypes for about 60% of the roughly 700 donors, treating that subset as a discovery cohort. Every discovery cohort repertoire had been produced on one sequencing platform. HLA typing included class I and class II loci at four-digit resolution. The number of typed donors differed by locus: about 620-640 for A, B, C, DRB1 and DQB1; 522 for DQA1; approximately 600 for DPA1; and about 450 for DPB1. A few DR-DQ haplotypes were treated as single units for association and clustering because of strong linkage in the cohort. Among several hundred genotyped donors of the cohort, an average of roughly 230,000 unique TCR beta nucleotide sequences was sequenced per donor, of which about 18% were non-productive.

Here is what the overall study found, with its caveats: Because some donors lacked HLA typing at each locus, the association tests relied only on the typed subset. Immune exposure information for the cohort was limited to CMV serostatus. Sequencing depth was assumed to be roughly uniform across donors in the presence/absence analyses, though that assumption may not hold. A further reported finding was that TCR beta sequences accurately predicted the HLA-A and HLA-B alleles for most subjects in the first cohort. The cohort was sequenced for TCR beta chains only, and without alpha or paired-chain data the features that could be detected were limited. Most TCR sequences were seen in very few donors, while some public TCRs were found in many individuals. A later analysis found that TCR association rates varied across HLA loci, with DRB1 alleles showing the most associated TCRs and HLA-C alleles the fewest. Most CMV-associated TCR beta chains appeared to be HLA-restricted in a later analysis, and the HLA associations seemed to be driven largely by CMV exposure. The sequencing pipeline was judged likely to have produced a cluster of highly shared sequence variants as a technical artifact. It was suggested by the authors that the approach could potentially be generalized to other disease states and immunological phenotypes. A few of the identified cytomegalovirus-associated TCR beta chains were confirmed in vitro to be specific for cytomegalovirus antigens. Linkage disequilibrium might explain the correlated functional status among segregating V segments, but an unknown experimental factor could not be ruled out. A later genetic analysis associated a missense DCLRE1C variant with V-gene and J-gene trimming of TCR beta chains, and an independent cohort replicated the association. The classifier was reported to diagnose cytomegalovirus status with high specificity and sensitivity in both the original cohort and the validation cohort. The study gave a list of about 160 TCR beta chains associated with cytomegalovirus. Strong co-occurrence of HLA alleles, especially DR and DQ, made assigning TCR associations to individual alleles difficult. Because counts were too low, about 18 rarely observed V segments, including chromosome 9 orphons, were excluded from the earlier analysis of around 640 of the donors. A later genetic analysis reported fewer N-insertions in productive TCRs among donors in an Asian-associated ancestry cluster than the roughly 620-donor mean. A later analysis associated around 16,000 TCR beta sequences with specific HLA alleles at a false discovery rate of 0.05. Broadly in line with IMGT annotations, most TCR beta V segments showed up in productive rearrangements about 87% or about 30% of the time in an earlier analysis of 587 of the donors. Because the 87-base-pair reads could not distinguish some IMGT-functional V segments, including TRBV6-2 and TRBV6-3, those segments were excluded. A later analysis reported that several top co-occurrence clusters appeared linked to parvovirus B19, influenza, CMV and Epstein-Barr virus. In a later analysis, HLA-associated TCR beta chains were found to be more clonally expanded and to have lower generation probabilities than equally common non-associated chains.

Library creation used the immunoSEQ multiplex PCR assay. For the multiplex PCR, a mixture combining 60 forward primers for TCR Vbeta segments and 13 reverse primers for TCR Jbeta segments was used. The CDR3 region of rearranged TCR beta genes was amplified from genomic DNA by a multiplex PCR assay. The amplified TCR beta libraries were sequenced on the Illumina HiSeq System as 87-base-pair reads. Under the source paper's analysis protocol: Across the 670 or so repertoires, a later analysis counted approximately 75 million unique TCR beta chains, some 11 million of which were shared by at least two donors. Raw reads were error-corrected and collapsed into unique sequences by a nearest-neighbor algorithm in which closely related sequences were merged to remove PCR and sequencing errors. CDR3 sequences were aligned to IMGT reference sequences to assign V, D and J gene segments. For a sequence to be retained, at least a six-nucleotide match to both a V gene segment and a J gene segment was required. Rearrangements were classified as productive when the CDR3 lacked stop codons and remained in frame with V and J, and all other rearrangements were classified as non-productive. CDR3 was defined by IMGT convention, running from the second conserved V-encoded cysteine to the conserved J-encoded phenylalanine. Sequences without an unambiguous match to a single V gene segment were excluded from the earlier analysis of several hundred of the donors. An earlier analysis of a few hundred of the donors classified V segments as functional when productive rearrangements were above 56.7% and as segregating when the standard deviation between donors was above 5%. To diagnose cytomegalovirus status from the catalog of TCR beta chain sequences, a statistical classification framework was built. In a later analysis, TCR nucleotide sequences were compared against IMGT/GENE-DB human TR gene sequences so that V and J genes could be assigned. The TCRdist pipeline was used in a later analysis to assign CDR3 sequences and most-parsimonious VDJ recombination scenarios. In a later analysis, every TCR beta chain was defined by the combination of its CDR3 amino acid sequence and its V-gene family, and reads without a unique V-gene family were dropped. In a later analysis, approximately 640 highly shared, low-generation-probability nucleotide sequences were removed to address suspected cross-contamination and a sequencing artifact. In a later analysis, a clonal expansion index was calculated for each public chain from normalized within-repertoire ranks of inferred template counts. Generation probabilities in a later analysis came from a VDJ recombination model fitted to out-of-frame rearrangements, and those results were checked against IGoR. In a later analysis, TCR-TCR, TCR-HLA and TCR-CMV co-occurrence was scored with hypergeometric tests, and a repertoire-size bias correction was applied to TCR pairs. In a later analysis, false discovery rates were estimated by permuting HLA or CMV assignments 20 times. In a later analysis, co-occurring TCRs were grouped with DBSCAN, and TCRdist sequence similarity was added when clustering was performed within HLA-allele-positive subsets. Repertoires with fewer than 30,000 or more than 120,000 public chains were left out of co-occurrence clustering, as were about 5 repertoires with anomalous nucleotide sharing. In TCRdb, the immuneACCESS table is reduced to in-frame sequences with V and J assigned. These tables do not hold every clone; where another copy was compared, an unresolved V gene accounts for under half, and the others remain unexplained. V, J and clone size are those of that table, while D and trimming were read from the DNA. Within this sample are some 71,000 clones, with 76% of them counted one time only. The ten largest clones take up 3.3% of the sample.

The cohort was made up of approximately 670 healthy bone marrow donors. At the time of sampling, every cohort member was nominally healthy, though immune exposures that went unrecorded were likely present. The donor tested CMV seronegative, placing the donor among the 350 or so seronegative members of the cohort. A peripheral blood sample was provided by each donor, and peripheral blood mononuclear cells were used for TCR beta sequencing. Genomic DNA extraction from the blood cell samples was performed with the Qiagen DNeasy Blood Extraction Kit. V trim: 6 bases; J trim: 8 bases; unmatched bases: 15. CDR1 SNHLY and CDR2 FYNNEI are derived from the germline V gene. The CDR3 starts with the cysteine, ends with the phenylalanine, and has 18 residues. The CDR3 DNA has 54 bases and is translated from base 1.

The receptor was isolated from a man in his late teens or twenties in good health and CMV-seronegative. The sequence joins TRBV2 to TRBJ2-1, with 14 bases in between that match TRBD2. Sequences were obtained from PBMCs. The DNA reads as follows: TGTGCCAGCAGCGAATATACTCTCGGACTAGCGGGGGGCGATGAGCAGTTCTTC. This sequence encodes CASSEYTLGLAGGDEQFF.